Listed below are T cell receptor beta chains from one sample, sequenced in a study of blood T cell repertoires in COVID-19. Data came from immunoSEQ multiplex PCR; TCRdb stores just in-frame clones and leaves some out. The data show about 340,000 clones, with more than 70% seen just once and roughly 6.6% held by the top ten. Sequenced input: peripheral blood. The source of these receptors is a woman in her seventies with COVID-19, enrolled during active disease. Both conserved end residues are part of each CDR3. The D gene is left open where the match is weak. A clone size is listed for some rows: how often the clone was seen (once, few, many), or a class if it is expanded.

d_call j_call clone_size v_call cdr3_aa cdr3_nt
. TRBJ2-3 . TRBV11-2 CASSFIAGTDTQYF TGTGCCAGCAGCTTTATCGCAGGCACAGATACGCAGTATTTT
TRBD2 TRBJ2-3 . TRBV28 CASSSRGLAGLGDTQYF TGTGCCAGCAGTTCTCGGGGACTAGCGGGGCTGGGAGATACGCAGTATTTT
TRBD1 TRBJ2-7 few TRBV27 CASSLMGRQGYEQYF TGTGCCAGCAGTTTAATGGGGCGACAGGGCTACGAGCAGTACTTC
TRBD2 TRBJ2-1 . TRBV4-2 CASSPLSGTSGRGTSYNEQFF TGTGCCAGCAGCCCTTTAAGCGGAACTAGCGGGCGCGGTACCTCCTACAATGAGCAGTTCTTC
TRBD2 TRBJ2-3 . TRBV5-4 CASSWRGGTDTQYF TGTGCCAGCAGCTGGCGGGGGGGCACAGATACGCAGTATTTT
. TRBJ1-5 . TRBV30 CAWSPGSQPQHF TGTGCCTGGAGTCCCGGGAGTCAGCCCCAGCATTTT
TRBD2 TRBJ2-1 once TRBV5-4 CACKKAGAYNEQFF TGTGCCTGTAAGAAGGCGGGGGCCTACAATGAGCAGTTCTTC
. TRBJ2-7 . TRBV19 CASAKTGYEQYF TGTGCCAGTGCAAAAACAGGTTACGAGCAGTACTTC
TRBD1 TRBJ2-7 . TRBV5-1 CASSLTGTGYEWQYF TGCGCCAGCAGCCTTACCGGGACAGGGTATGAATGGCAGTACTTC
TRBD2 TRBJ2-5 . TRBV2 CASSPIAGREETQYF TGTGCCAGCAGTCCAATAGCGGGGCGGGAGGAGACCCAGTACTTC
. TRBJ2-3 . TRBV7-2 CASSLGADPSTDTQYF TGTGCCAGCAGCTTAGGAGCGGACCCTAGCACAGATACGCAGTATTTT
. TRBJ1-3 . TRBV30 CAWTAKDTGNTIYF TGTGCCTGGACCGCTAAGGACACTGGAAACACCATATATTTT
TRBD1 TRBJ2-7 once TRBV5-4 CASSLSRGTSYEQYF TGTGCCAGCAGCTTGTCCAGGGGGACCTCCTACGAGCAGTACTTC
TRBD1 TRBJ1-4 . TRBV2 CASRQGDEKLFF TGTGCCAGCAGACAGGGGGATGAAAAACTGTTTTTT
TRBD2 TRBJ2-2 . TRBV4-2 CASSQDPAGGPNTGELFF TGTGCCAGCAGCCAAGACCCAGCGGGGGGGCCCAACACCGGGGAGCTGTTTTTT
TRBD1 TRBJ1-5 . TRBV19 CASSRGTVSNQPQHF TGTGCCAGTAGTCGGGGGACAGTTAGCAATCAGCCCCAGCATTTT
TRBD2 TRBJ2-2 . TRBV28 CASSPSTGGSHTGELFF TGTGCCAGCAGTCCCAGCACCGGGGGGTCCCACACCGGGGAGCTGTTTTTT
. TRBJ2-2 once TRBV19 CASSMGDTGELFF TGTGCCAGTAGCATGGGCGACACCGGGGAGCTGTTTTTT
. TRBJ1-6 . TRBV2 CASVGQLGSPLHF TGTGCCAGCGTAGGACAACTGGGTTCACCCCTCCACTTT
. TRBJ1-2 . TRBV30 CAWSSSGYYGYTF TGTGCCTGGAGTAGTTCAGGGTACTATGGCTACACCTTC
TRBD1 TRBJ1-1 . TRBV5-4 CASRRDGTGNTEAFF TGTGCCAGCAGGCGGGATGGGACAGGGAACACTGAAGCTTTCTTT
TRBD2 TRBJ2-5 . TRBV9 CASSVGLAGAPVETQYF TGTGCCAGCAGCGTAGGACTAGCGGGGGCCCCCGTTGAGACCCAGTACTTC
. TRBJ2-7 . TRBV18 CASSPFGQSYEQYF TGTGCCAGCTCACCATTTGGACAGTCCTACGAGCAGTACTTC
. TRBJ2-7 . TRBV9 CASSPRTDSYEQYF TGTGCCAGCAGCCCTAGGACAGATTCCTACGAGCAGTACTTC
. TRBJ2-6 . TRBV6-1 CASSAGQPNSGANVLTF TGTGCCAGCAGTGCGGGACAACCAAACTCTGGGGCCAACGTCCTGACTTTC
. TRBJ2-1 . TRBV6-5 CASRKTSPDNEQFF TGTGCCAGCAGAAAAACGTCGCCGGACAATGAGCAGTTCTTC
TRBD1 TRBJ2-7 . TRBV3-1/TRBV3-2 CASSPLGGKRNVEQYF TGTGCCAGCAGTCCATTAGGGGGCAAACGAAATGTCGAGCAGTACTTC
. TRBJ1-2 . TRBV9 CASSETRRPSGDYGYTF TGTGCCAGCAGCGAGACACGACGGCCGTCGGGGGACTATGGCTACACCTTC
TRBD1 TRBJ1-4 . TRBV7-6 CASSLETGDNEKLFF TGTGCCAGCAGCTTAGAGACAGGGGATAATGAAAAACTGTTTTTT